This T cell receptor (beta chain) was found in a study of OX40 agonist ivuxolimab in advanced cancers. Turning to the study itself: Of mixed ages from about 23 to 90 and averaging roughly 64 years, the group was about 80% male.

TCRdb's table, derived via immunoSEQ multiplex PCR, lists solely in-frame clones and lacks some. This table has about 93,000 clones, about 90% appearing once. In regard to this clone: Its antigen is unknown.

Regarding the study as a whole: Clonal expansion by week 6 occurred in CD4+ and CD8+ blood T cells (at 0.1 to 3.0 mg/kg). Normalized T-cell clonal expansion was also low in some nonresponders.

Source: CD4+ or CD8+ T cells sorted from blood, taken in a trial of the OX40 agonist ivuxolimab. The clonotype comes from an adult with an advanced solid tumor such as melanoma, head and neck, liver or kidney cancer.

The CDR3 loop reads CASRSDRAEQYF. CDR3 in DNA: TGTGCCAGCAGATCCGACAGGGCCGAGCAGTACTTC. The V gene is TRBV6-6, the J gene TRBJ2-7; 7 nucleotides align to TRBD1. The CDR3 is 12 amino acids. After removal of 6 bases from V and 6 bases from J, the junction contained 5 bases not matched to a gene. CDR1 and CDR2 from the germline V gene are MNHNY and SVGAGI (reference sequence).